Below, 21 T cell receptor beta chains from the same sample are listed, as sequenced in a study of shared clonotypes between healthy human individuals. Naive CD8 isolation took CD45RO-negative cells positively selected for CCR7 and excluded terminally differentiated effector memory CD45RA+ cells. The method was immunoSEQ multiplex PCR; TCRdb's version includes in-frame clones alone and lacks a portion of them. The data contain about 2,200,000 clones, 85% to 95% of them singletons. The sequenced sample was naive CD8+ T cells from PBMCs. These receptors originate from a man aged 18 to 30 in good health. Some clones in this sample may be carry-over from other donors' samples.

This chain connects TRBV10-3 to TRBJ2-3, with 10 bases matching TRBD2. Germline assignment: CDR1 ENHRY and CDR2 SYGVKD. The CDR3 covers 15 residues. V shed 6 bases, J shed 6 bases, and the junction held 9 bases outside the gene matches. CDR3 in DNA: TGTGCCATCAGGAGGGGGCTAGCGGGAGCGGATACGCAGTATTTT. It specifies CAIRRGLAGADTQYF.

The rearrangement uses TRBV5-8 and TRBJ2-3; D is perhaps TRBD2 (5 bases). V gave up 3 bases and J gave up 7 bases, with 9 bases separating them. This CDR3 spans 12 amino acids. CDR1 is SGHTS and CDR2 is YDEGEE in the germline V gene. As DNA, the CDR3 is TGTGCCAGCAGCTGGGAGAGCTATACGCAGTATTTT. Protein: CASSWESYTQYF.

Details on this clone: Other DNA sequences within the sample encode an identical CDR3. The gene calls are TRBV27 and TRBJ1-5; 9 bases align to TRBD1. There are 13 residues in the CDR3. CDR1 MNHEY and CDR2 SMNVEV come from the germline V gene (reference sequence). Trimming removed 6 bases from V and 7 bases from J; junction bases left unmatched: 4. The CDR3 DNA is TGTGCCAGCAGAGGACAGGGGCTGCAGCCCCAGCATTTT. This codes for CASRGQGLQPQHF.

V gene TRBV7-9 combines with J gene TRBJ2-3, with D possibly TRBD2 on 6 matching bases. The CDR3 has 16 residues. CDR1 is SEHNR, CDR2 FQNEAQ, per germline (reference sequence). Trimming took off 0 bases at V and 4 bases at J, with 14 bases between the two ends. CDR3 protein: CASSLAGRFPPDTQYF. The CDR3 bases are TGTGCCAGCAGCTTAGCAGGGAGGTTCCCCCCAGATACGCAGTATTTT.

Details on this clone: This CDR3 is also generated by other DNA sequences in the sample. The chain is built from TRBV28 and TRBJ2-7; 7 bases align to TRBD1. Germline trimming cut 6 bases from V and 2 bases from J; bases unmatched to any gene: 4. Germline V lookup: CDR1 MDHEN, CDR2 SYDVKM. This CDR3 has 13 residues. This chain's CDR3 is CASRVDRTYEQYF. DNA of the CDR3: TGTGCCAGCAGGGTGGACAGGACCTACGAGCAGTACTTC.

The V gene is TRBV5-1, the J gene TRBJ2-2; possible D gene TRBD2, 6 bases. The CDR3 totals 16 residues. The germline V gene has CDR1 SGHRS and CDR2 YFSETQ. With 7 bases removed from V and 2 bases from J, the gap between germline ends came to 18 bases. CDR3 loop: CASSGGSWPNTGELFF. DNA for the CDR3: TGCGCCAGCTCTGGGGGGAGCTGGCCCAACACCGGGGAGCTGTTTTTT. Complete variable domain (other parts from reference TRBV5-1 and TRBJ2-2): KAGVTQTPRYLIKTRGQQVTLSCSPISGHRSVSWYQQTPGQGLQFLFEYFSETQRNKGNFPGRFSGRQFSNSRSEMNVSTLELGDSALYLCASSGGSWPNTGELFFGEGSRLTVL.

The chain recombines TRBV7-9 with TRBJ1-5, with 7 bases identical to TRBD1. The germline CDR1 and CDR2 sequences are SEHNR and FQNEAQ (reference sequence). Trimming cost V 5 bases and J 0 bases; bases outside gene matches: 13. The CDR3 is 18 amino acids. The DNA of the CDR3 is TGTGCCAGCAGCCCGATGAAGGGGGCGACTCTTAGCAATCAGCCCCAGCATTTT. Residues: CASSPMKGATLSNQPQHF.

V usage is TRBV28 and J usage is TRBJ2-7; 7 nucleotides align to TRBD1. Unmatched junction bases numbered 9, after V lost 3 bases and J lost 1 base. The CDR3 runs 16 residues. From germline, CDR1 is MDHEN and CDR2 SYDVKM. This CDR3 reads CASSFNDRAGSYEQYF. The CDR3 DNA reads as TGTGCCAGCAGTTTCAATGACAGGGCTGGGTCCTACGAGCAGTACTTC. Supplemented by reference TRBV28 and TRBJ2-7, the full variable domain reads DVKVTQSSRYLVKRTGEKVFLECVQDMDHENMFWYRQDPGLGLRLIYFSYDVKMKEKGDIPEGYSVSREKKERFSLILESASTNQTSMYLCASSFNDRAGSYEQYFGPGTRLTVT.

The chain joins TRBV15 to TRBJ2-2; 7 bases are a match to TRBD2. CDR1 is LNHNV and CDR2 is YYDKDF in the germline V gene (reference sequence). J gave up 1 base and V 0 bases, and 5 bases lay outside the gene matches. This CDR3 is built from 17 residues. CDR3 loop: CATSRDLLALNTGELFF. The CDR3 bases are TGTGCCACCAGCAGAGATCTACTAGCGCTGAACACCGGGGAGCTGTTTTTT.

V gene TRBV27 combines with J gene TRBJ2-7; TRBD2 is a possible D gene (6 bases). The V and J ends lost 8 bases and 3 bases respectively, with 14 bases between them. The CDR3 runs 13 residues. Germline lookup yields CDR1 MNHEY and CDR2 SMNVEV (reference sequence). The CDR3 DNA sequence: TGTGCCAGCTGCGAGCGGGTAGGCTACGAGCAGTACTTC. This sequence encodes CASCERVGYEQYF.

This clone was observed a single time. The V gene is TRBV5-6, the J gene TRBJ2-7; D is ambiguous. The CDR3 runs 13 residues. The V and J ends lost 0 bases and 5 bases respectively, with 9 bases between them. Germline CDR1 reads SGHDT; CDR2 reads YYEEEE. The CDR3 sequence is CASSLEWANEQYF. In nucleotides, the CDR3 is TGTGCCAGCAGCTTGGAGTGGGCAAACGAGCAGTACTTC. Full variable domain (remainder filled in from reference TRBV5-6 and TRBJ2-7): DAGVTQSPTHLIKTRGQQVTLRCSPKSGHDTVSWYQQALGQGPQFIFQYYEEEERQRGNFPDRFSGHQFPNYSSELNVNALLLGDSALYLCASSLEWANEQYFGPGTRLTVT.

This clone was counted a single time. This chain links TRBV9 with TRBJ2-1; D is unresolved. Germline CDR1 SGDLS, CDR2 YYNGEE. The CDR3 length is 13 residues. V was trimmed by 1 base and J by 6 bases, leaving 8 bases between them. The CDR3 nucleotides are TGTGCCAGCAGCGTAAAAGTCGCCAATGAGCAGTTCTTC. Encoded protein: CASSVKVANEQFF.

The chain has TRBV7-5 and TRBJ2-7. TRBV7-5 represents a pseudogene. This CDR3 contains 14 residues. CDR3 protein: CARSLGTGAGEQYF. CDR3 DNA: TGTGCCAGAAGCTTAGGAACGGGGGCGGGCGAGCAGTACTTC.

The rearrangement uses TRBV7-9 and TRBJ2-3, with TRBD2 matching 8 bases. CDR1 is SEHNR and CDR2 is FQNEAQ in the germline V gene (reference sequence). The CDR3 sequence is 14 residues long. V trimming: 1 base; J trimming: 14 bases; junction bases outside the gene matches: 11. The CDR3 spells CASSLGGVAGPLYF. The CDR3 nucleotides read TGTGCCAGCAGCTTAGGAGGTGTAGCGGGACCTTTGTATTTT.

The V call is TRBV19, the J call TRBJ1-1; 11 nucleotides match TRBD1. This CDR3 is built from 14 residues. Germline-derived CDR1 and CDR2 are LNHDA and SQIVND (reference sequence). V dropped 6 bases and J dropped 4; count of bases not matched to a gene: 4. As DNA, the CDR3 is TGTGCCAGTAGGCTGGGACAGGGGGGCACTGAAGCTTTCTTT. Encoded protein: CASRLGQGGTEAFF.

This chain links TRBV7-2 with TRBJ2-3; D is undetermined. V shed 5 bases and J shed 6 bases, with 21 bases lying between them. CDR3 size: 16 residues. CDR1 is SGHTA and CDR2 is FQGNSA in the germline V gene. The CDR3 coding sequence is TGTGCCAGCAGCCCCAGGACGGCTTGGCCCCCGGATACGCAGTATTTT. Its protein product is CASSPRTAWPPDTQYF.

The CDR3 nucleotides are TGCGCCAGCAGCCAGCCGAGGGGATCACAAGATGAGCAGTTCTTC. Protein: CASSQPRGSQDEQFF. The chain employs TRBV4-1 and TRBJ2-1; the D gene could be TRBD1 or TRBD2 (5 bases each). There are 15 residues in the CDR3. Trimming left V 3 bases short and J 8 bases short, with 17 bases between. In germline, CDR1 is MGHRA, CDR2 YSYEKL.

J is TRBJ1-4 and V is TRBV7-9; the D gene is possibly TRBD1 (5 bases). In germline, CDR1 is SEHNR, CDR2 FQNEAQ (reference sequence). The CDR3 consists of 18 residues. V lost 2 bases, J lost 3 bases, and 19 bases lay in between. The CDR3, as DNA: TGTGCCAGCAGCTTACCACCGTTTGATGGGGCACCTAATGAAAAACTGTTTTTT. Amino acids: CASSLPPFDGAPNEKLFF.

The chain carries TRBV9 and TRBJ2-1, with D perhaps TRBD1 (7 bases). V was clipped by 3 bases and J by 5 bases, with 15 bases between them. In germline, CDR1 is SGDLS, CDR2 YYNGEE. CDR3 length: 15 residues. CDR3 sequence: CASSAGDQGDNEQFF. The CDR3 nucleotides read TGTGCCAGCAGCGCGGGGGATCAGGGGGACAATGAGCAGTTCTTC.

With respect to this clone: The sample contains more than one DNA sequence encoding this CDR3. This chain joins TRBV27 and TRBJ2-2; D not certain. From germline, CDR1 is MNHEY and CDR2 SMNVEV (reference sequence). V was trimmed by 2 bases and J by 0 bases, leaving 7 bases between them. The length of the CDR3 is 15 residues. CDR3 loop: CASSLTGANTGELFF. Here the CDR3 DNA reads TGTGCCAGCAGTTTAACCGGAGCGAACACCGGGGAGCTGTTTTTT.

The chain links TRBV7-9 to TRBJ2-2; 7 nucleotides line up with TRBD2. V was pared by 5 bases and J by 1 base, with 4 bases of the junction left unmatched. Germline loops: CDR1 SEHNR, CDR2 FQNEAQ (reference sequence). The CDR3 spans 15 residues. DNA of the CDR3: TGTGCCAGCAGCGGGAGCGGGAAGAACACCGGGGAGCTGTTTTTT. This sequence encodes CASSGSGKNTGELFF.